This section outlines one T cell receptor beta chain sequence together with its context. Its antigen is not identified. Stated time point: blood 2 weeks post-SBRT. Treatment indicated: 15 Gy SBRT to primary tumor, nephrectomy 4 weeks later. After SBRT, blood was collected at 2 and 4 weeks, plus baseline. The data derive from a study of radiation and T cells in renal cell carcinoma. Study-wide points: Top tumor clonotypes rose in blood 2 weeks post-radiation, then contracted.

TCRdb's table, derived via immunoSEQ multiplex PCR, lists solely in-frame clones and lacks some. The table lists tens of thousands of clones, about 80% of them singletons. The receptor was isolated from an older woman with renal cell carcinoma. Sequenced here: blood, sampled from a patient whose treatment included radiotherapy and nephrectomy.

The CDR3 reads CASSEGTGPTDTQYF. CDR3 sequence (DNA): TGTGCCAGCAGTGAAGGGACAGGGCCCACAGATACGCAGTATTTT. The chain links TRBV6-1 to TRBJ2-3, with 8 bases that match TRBD1. This CDR3 spans 15 amino acids. Unmatched junction bases numbered 2, after V lost 1 base and J lost 2 bases. Germline V gives CDR1 MNHNS, CDR2 SASEGT.